These 22 T cell receptor beta chains share one sample of origin, sequenced in a study of a mutant IDH1 vaccine in newly diagnosed glioma. Clones were read by immunoSEQ multiplex PCR, and TCRdb kept only the in-frame ones, dropping some. The sample lists tens of thousands of clones; about 82% were seen once. Specified time point: baseline, week 1 (first vaccination visit). Specified treatment: pre-vaccination baseline after standard-of-care therapy. This specimen was PBMCs, taken from a glioma patient treated with radiotherapy, temozolomide or both. The receptors originated from a man aged 18-30 years with glioma.

This clone was seen only once. The chain recombines TRBV5-4 with TRBJ1-2; no definite D call. The germline CDR1 and CDR2 sequences are SGHNT and YYREEE (reference sequence). This CDR3 has 14 amino acids. V dropped 6 bases and J dropped 6 bases, with 18 bases sitting between them. The CDR3 nucleotides read TGTGCCAGCATGCAGGCTGGTGGAAACAATGGCTACACCTTC. Residues: CASMQAGGNNGYTF.

CDR3 nucleotide sequence: TGCAGCGTTGAATCCGGTGATGTGACCCAGTACTTC. This encodes CSVESGDVTQYF. The chain couples TRBV29-1 to TRBJ2-5; D remains ambiguous. CDR3 length equals 12 residues. Germline V gene sequence: CDR1 SQVTM, CDR2 ANQGSEA. The V gene lost 2 bases and the J gene lost 7 bases, with 11 bases spanning the gap. The full variable domain, with the rest looked up from reference TRBV29-1 and TRBJ2-5, is SAVISQKPSRDICQRGTSLTIQCQVDSQVTMMFWYRQQPGQSLTLIATANQGSEATYESGFVIDKFPISRPNLTFSTLTVSNMSPEDSSIYLCSVESGDVTQYFGPGTRLLVL.

The J gene is TRBJ1-5, the V gene TRBV19; no firm D call. V was shortened by 4 bases and J by 2 bases, with 12 bases between the two germline ends. The germline gives CDR1 LNHDA, CDR2 SQIVND (reference sequence). The CDR3 covers 15 residues. The DNA for the CDR3 is TGTGCCAGTAGTACGATCGGACGGGGCAATCAGCCCCAGCATTTT. Translation: CASSTIGRGNQPQHF.

The chain joins TRBV30 to TRBJ2-2; D call uncertain. There are 15 residues in the CDR3. With 0 bases removed from V and 3 bases from J, the gap between germline ends came to 11 bases. The V gene's germline CDR1 is GTSNPN and CDR2 SVGIG (reference sequence). The CDR3 nucleotides read TGTGCCTGGAGTGTAGGACCCCCCTACACCGGGGAGCTGTTTTTT. It codes for CAWSVGPPYTGELFF.

The chain has TRBV4-1 and TRBJ2-5; 9 bases map to TRBD1. Losses at the gene ends were 4 bases for V and 4 bases for J; bases not matched to a gene: 4. The CDR3 is made up of 14 amino acids. Germline-derived CDR1 and CDR2 are MGHRA and YSYEKL. CDR3 protein: CASSPRTGAETQYF. The CDR3 region has the DNA TGCGCCAGCAGCCCGAGGACAGGGGCAGAGACCCAGTACTTC.

The chain links TRBV5-6 to TRBJ1-5, with no clear D. The CDR3 has 15 residues. Germline V lookup: CDR1 SGHDT, CDR2 YYEEEE. The V end lost 4 bases, the J end lost 4 bases, and 15 bases lay between the germline ends. CDR3 DNA sequence: TGTGCCAGCAGCAGGTATGCGAGCGGGAATCAGCCCCAGCATTTT. This translates into CASSRYASGNQPQHF. Combining the CDR3 with reference TRBV5-6 and TRBJ1-5 gives the whole variable domain DAGVTQSPTHLIKTRGQQVTLRCSPKSGHDTVSWYQQALGQGPQFIFQYYEEEERQRGNFPDRFSGHQFPNYSSELNVNALLLGDSALYLCASSRYASGNQPQHFGDGTRLSIL.

The chain carries TRBV4-1 and TRBJ1-6, with a tentative D call TRBD1 (5 bases). Germline assignment: CDR1 MGHRA and CDR2 YSYEKL. The CDR3 runs to 15 residues. Trimming left V 1 base short and J 9 bases short, with 13 bases between. CDR3 residues: CASSQVPGTRSPLHF. In DNA form, the CDR3 reads TGCGCCAGCAGCCAAGTTCCGGGGACGCGTTCACCCCTCCACTTT.

J is TRBJ2-5 and V is TRBV7-6; D gene unclear. The germline V gene has CDR1 SGHVS and CDR2 FNYEAQ. CDR3 length: 13 residues. The V and J ends lost 8 bases and 2 bases respectively, with 12 bases between them. The CDR3 reads CASALKVQETQYF. The CDR3 nucleotides read TGTGCCAGCGCCTTGAAAGTACAAGAGACCCAGTACTTC.

The chain links TRBV14 to TRBJ2-3; 15 bases are shared with TRBD2. Germline V gene sequence: CDR1 SGHDN, CDR2 FVKESK. This CDR3 contains 17 residues. V lost 0 bases to trimming and J lost 8 bases; unmatched junction nucleotides: 6. CDR3 in amino acids: CASSQEWGLAGGGTQYF. Here the CDR3 DNA reads TGTGCCAGCAGCCAAGAATGGGGACTAGCGGGAGGCGGTACGCAGTATTTT.

The chain links TRBV29-1 to TRBJ1-4; TRBD1 matches 7 bases. The CDR3 is made up of 13 amino acids. V lost 6 bases, J lost 7 bases, and 8 bases stayed unmatched. Germline V CDR1 and CDR2: SQVTM, ANQGSEA. CDR3 in DNA: TGCAGCGTCCGGACAGGAGCCGGTGAAAAACTGTTTTTT. Translating it yields CSVRTGAGEKLFF.

For the CDR3, the DNA is TGTGCCATCAAAGGGGCGATAGGGCAGGTCGCGGCGAAAAACACTGAAGCTTTCTTT. Translation: CAIKGAIGQVAAKNTEAFF. V usage is TRBV10-3 and J usage is TRBJ1-1; tentatively, D is TRBD1 (5 bases). V dropped 7 bases and J dropped 2 bases, with 29 bases sitting between them. The CDR3 has 19 amino acids. The germline V gene encodes CDR1 ENHRY and CDR2 SYGVKD.

With respect to this clone: At one of its ends the junction is not consistent with the germline gene, which may arise from a read error. This rearrangement joins TRBV5-5 to TRBJ1-2; D is perhaps TRBD1 (5 bases). In germline, CDR1 is SGHKS, CDR2 YYEKEE (reference sequence). This CDR3 has 15 residues. CDR3 residues: CASSQSVGEPSGYTF. Here the CDR3 DNA reads TGCGCCAGCAGCCAATCGGTAGGGGAACCGTCTGGCTACACCTTC.

CDR3 sequence (DNA): TGTGCCAGCAGGGCCGGGCCGAGGGGGGAAAAACTGTTTTTT. It translates to CASRAGPRGEKLFF. The chain joins TRBV6-1 to TRBJ1-4; D is possibly TRBD1 (6 bases). V lost 6 bases and J lost 8, with 16 bases in between. Germline loops: CDR1 MNHNS, CDR2 SASEGT. The CDR3 extends over 14 amino acids.

The V gene is TRBV4-3, the J gene TRBJ2-3, with 8 nucleotides matching TRBD1. V shed 0 bases, J shed 2 bases, and the junction held 7 bases outside the gene matches. There are 17 residues in the CDR3. CDR1 and CDR2 (germline): LGHNA, YSLEER. The CDR3: CASSQDPRTGLTDTQYF. CDR3 DNA sequence: TGCGCCAGCAGCCAAGATCCCCGGACAGGGCTCACAGATACGCAGTATTTT.

The chain employs TRBV4-1 and TRBJ2-1; TRBD1 aligns across 8 bases. Losses at the gene ends were 4 bases for V and 5 bases for J; bases not matched to a gene: 7. The CDR3 totals 15 residues. The germline CDR1 and CDR2 sequences are MGHRA and YSYEKL. The CDR3 region has the DNA TGCGCCAGCAGCCCCCGGACAGGGATCGACAATGAGCAGTTCTTC. Its translation is CASSPRTGIDNEQFF.

This chain joins TRBV4-1 and TRBJ2-2, with 8 bases aligning to TRBD2. Losses at the gene ends were 1 base for V and 9 bases for J; bases not matched to a gene: 19. Per the germline V gene, CDR1 is MGHRA and CDR2 is YSYEKL. The CDR3 extends over 19 amino acids. DNA of the CDR3: TGCGCCAGCAGCCAAGTTTTGAGGGGGGGTACTAGCGGCCCCCGGGAGCTGTTTTTT. It codes for CASSQVLRGGTSGPRELFF.

This clone was detected only a few times. The chain couples TRBV9 to TRBJ1-4; D call uncertain. Trimming shortened V by 4 bases and J by 4 bases, and 11 bases separated the two germline ends. This CDR3 contains 14 residues. Germline V gives CDR1 SGDLS, CDR2 YYNGEE. In DNA, the CDR3 is TGTGCCAGCAGCACGGGGAGCAGTAATGAAAAACTGTTTTTT. It yields the protein CASSTGSSNEKLFF.

This clone occurred once. The chain links TRBV5-5 to TRBJ1-3, with 7 bases identical to TRBD1. After removal of 1 base from V and 4 bases from J, the junction contained 2 bases not matched to a gene. This CDR3 contains 14 residues. Germline V lookup: CDR1 SGHKS, CDR2 YYEKEE (reference sequence). The CDR3 protein is CASSLQTGGNTIYF. The CDR3 DNA follows: TGTGCCAGCAGCTTGCAGACAGGGGGAAACACCATATATTTT.

V is TRBV6-5 and J is TRBJ2-1, with TRBD2 identical over 10 bases. CDR3 length: 16 amino acids. V lost 4 bases and J lost 6; bases outside the gene matches: 9. Germline CDR1 MNHEY, CDR2 SVGAGI. The CDR3 reads CASSWGGLAGVNEQFF. CDR3 in DNA: TGTGCCAGCAGTTGGGGTGGGCTAGCGGGGGTCAATGAGCAGTTCTTC.

This sequence joins TRBV19 and TRBJ2-7; D not resolved. The CDR3 runs 13 residues. Germline V gene lookup returns CDR1 LNHDA and CDR2 SQIVND (reference sequence). Trimming took 3 bases from V and 6 from J, leaving 12 bases between them. CDR3 sequence (DNA): TGTGCCAGTAGTATCGCTGTCCCGGGCGAGCAGTACTTC. This gives the protein CASSIAVPGEQYF. Variable domain in full (rest from reference TRBV19 and TRBJ2-7): DGGITQSPKYLFRKEGQNVTLSCEQNLNHDAMYWYRQDPGQGLRLIYYSQIVNDFQKGDIAEGYSVSREKKESFPLTVTSAQKNPTAFYLCASSIAVPGEQYFGPGTRLTVT.

This clone was counted between two and nine times. The V call is TRBV30, the J call TRBJ2-1, with 11 positions matching TRBD2. J gave up 8 bases and V 0 bases, and 6 bases lay outside the gene matches. CDR1 and CDR2 (germline): GTSNPN, SVGIG (reference sequence). The CDR3 length is 15 residues. Here the CDR3 reads CAWSVGSGGADEQFF. DNA for the CDR3: TGTGCCTGGAGTGTCGGTAGCGGGGGGGCCGATGAGCAGTTCTTC. The full variable domain, with the rest looked up from reference TRBV30 and TRBJ2-1, is SQTIHQWPATLVQPVGSPLSLECTVEGTSNPNLYWYRQAAGRGLQLLFYSVGIGQISSEVPQNLSASRPQDRQFILSSKKLLLSDSGFYLCAWSVGSGGADEQFFGPGTRLTVL.

The CDR3 DNA sequence: TGTGCCTCGGGGGGCAACCGGGCAGATACGCAGTATTTT. This translates into CASGGNRADTQYF. This rearrangement joins TRBV7-9 to TRBJ2-3; D is perhaps TRBD2 (7 bases). There are 13 residues in the CDR3. V lost 11 bases, J lost 4 bases, and 16 bases lay in between. The germline V gene has CDR1 SEHNR and CDR2 FQNEAQ (reference sequence).